This TCR beta chain is from a study of blood T cell repertoires in COVID-19. Study-wide background: Samples of COVID-19 (acute and convalescent) were obtained from the United States, Italy and Spain. Nucleic acid was either cDNA or gDNA, and it came from T cells, B-cell-depleted T cells, or PBMCs.

The germline gives CDR1 KGHDR, CDR2 SFDVKD. With 5 bases clipped from V and 2 bases from J, the junction kept 1 base outside the gene matches. This CDR3 has 13 residues. Participants came from roughly 23 US areas, aged about 18 to 100 years. Only in-frame clones appear in the TCRdb table, and some are missing; sequencing was by immunoSEQ multiplex PCR. The table records under 500,000 clones, nearly 90% of them present only once. The receptor was derived from a woman between 18 and 29 years old with acute COVID-19. Input material: PBMCs or T cells enriched from blood (not recorded which). The chain combines TRBV24-1 with TRBJ2-5, with 7 nucleotides matching TRBD1. CDR3 amino acids: CATSGGQQETQYF. CDR3 nucleotide sequence: TGTGCCACCAGTGGGGGACAGCAAGAGACCCAGTACTTC.